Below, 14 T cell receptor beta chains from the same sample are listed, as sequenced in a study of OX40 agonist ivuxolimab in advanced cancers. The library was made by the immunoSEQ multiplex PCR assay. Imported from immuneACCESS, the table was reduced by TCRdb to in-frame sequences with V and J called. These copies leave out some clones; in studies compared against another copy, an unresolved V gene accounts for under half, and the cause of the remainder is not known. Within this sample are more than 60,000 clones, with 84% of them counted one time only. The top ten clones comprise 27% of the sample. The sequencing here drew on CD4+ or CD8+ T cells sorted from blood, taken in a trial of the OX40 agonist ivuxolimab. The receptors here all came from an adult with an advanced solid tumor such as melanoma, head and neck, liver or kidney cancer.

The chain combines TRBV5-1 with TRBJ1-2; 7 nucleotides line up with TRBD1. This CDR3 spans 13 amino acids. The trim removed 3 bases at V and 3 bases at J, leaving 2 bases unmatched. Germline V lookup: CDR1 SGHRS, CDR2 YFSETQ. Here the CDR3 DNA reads TGCGCCAGCAGCTACGACAGGGACTATGGCTACACCTTC. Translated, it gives CASSYDRDYGYTF. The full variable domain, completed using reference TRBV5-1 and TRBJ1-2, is KAGVTQTPRYLIKTRGQQVTLSCSPISGHRSVSWYQQTPGQGLQFLFEYFSETQRNKGNFPGRFSGRQFSNSRSEMNVSTLELGDSALYLCASSYDRDYGYTFGSGTRLTVV.

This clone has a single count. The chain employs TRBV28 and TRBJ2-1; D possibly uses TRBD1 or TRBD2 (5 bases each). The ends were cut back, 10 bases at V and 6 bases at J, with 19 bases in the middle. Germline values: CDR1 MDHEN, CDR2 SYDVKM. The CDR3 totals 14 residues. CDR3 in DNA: TGTGCCATCGGGGTGGCAGGGAAGTTCAATGAGCAGTTCTTC. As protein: CAIGVAGKFNEQFF.

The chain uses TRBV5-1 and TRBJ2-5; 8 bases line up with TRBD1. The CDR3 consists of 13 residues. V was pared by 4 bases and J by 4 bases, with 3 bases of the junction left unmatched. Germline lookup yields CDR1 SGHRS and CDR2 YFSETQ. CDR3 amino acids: CASSKQGGETQYF. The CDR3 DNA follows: TGCGCCAGCAGCAAACAGGGGGGAGAGACCCAGTACTTC. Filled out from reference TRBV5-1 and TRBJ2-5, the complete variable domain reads KAGVTQTPRYLIKTRGQQVTLSCSPISGHRSVSWYQQTPGQGLQFLFEYFSETQRNKGNFPGRFSGRQFSNSRSEMNVSTLELGDSALYLCASSKQGGETQYFGPGTRLLVL.

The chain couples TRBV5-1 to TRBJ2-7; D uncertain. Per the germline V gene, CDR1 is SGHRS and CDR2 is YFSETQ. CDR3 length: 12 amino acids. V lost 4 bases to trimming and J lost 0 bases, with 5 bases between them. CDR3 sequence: CASSANSYEQYF. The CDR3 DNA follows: TGCGCCAGCAGCGCAAACTCCTACGAGCAGTACTTC.

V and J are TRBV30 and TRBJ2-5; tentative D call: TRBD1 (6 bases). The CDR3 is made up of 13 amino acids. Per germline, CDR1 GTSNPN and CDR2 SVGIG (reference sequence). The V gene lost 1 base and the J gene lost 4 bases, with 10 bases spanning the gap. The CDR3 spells CAWSEGDRETQYF. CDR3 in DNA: TGTGCCTGGAGTGAGGGGGATAGAGAGACCCAGTACTTC.

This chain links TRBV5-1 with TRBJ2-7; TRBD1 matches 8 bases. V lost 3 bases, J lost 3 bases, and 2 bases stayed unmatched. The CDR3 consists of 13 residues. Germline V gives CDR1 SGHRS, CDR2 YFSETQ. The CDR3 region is CASSSTGGYEQYF. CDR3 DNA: TGCGCCAGCAGCTCAACAGGGGGCTACGAGCAGTACTTC.

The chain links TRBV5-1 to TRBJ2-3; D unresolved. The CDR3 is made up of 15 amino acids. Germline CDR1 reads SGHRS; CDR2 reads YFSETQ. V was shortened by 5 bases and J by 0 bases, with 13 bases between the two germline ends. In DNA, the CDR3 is TGCGCCAGCAGGGTTGATATAGGGAGCACAGATACGCAGTATTTT. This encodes CASRVDIGSTDTQYF.

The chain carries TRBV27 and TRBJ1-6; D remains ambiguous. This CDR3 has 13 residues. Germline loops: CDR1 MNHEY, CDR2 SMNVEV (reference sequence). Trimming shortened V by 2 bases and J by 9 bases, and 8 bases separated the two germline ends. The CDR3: CASSLEWPSPLHF. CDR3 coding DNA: TGTGCCAGCAGTTTAGAGTGGCCTTCACCCCTCCACTTT.

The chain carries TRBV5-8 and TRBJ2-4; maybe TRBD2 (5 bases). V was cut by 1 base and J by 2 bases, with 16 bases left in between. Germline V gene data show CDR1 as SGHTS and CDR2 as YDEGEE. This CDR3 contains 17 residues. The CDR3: CASSLLGLSGTKNIQYF. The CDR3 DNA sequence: TGTGCCAGCAGCTTGCTAGGACTTTCGGGAACCAAAAACATTCAGTACTTC.

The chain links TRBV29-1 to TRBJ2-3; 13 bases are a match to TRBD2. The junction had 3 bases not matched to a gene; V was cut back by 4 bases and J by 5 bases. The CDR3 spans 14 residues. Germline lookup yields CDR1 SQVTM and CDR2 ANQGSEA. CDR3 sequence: CSVGGLAGRDTQYF. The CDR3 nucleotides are TGCAGCGTTGGGGGACTAGCGGGACGAGATACGCAGTATTTT.

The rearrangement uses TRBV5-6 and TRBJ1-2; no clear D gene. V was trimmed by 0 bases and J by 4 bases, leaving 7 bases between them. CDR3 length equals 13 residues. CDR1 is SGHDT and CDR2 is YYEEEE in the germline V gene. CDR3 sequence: CASSLDRSYGYTF. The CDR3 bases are TGTGCCAGCAGCTTGGACCGCTCCTATGGCTACACCTTC.

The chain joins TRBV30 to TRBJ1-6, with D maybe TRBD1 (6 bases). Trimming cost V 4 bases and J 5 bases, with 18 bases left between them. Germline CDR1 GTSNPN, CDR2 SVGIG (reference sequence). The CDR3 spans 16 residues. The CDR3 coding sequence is TGTGCCTGGAACAGGGAACAGCTCCTGGATAATTCACCCCTCCACTTT. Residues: CAWNREQLLDNSPLHF.

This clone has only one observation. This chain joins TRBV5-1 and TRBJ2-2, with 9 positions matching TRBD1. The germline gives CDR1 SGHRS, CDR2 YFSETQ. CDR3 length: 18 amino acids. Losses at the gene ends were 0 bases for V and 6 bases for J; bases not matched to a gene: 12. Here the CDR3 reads CASSLEGRGQGVSGELFF. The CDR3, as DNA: TGCGCCAGCAGCTTGGAGGGCCGGGGACAGGGAGTCTCCGGGGAGCTGTTTTTT. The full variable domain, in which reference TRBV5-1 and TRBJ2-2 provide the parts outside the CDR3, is KAGVTQTPRYLIKTRGQQVTLSCSPISGHRSVSWYQQTPGQGLQFLFEYFSETQRNKGNFPGRFSGRQFSNSRSEMNVSTLELGDSALYLCASSLEGRGQGVSGELFFGEGSRLTVL.

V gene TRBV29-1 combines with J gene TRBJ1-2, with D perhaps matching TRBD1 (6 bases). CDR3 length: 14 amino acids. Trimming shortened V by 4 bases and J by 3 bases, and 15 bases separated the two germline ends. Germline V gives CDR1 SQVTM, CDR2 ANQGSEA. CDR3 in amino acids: CSVGLRAGDYGYTF. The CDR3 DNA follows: TGCAGCGTTGGACTCAGGGCAGGGGACTATGGCTACACCTTC.